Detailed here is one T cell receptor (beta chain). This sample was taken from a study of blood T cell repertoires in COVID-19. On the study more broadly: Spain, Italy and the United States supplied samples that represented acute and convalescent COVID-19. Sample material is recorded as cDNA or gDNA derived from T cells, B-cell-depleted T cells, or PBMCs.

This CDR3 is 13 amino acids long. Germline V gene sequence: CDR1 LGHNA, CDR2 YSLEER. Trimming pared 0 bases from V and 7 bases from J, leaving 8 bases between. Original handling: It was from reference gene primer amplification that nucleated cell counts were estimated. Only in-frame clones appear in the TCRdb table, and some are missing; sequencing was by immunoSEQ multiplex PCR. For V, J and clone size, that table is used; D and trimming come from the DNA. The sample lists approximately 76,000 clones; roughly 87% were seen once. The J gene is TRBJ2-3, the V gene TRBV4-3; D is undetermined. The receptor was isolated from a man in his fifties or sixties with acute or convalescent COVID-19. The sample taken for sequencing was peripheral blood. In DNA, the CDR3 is TGCGCCAGCAGCCAAGATAGTGGTTATACGCAGTATTTT. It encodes CASSQDSGYTQYF.